These T cell receptor beta chains were read from a single sample in a study of graft-versus-host responses after intestinal transplantation. Sequencing was performed with immunoSEQ multiplex PCR; in TCRdb, only in-frame clones are kept and a portion is missing. The repertoire holds roughly 69,000 clones, around nine tenths seen once, with about 1.7% in the top ten. These receptors have no known antigen. The sample consisted of unstimulated CD8+ T cells sorted from spleen or lymph node cells, taken before transplant. The receptors were gathered from a human donor who was the organ donor for an intestinal transplant. Both conserved end residues are part of each CDR3. A D gene is named only where the DNA matches it firmly.

CDR3,J,V,length,D
CASSGDRGSNTEAFF,TRBJ1-1,TRBV7-6,15,TRBD1
CASSMGLQETQYF,TRBJ2-5,TRBV5-8,13,-
CASSWGTGSYEQYF,TRBJ2-7,TRBV11-1,14,TRBD1
CASSPPGGLGGGQFF,TRBJ2-1,TRBV4-1,15,TRBD2
CASNDPGANTEAFF,TRBJ1-1,TRBV19,14,-
CASSVGGDYGYTF,TRBJ1-2,TRBV9,13,-
CSAGGPATGELFF,TRBJ2-2,TRBV29-1,13,TRBD2
CASSRQGSGANVLTF,TRBJ2-6,TRBV28,15,TRBD1
CASSLTPGHGFHGYTF,TRBJ1-2,TRBV7-3,16,-
CAIHAGLPPNDEQFF,TRBJ2-1,TRBV27,15,-
CASSRAYEQYF,TRBJ2-7,TRBV28,11,-
CASSQDRADCGRGNEQYF,TRBJ2-7,TRBV4-3,18,-
CATQRRLYGYTF,TRBJ1-2,TRBV2,12,-
CASIHLRQGGNEQFF,TRBJ2-1,TRBV6-1,15,TRBD1
CASSEDAGGMETQYF,TRBJ2-5,TRBV6-1,15,TRBD1
CASNTDRVIYEQYF,TRBJ2-7,TRBV28,14,TRBD1
CATSTRQGGPNQPQHF,TRBJ1-5,TRBV15,16,TRBD1
CASSLSHREGYTF,TRBJ1-2,TRBV28,13,-
CASSQVTSGRGTDTQYF,TRBJ2-3,TRBV4-2,17,TRBD2
CASSLLGEGNSPLHF,TRBJ1-6,TRBV5-1,15,-
CASSIVSGSYGYTF,TRBJ1-2,TRBV19,14,-
CASSTGGSYEQYF,TRBJ2-7,TRBV19,13,TRBD1
CASSEAETTDEQFF,TRBJ2-1,TRBV6-4,14,-
CASRRDSLSTEAFF,TRBJ1-1,TRBV7-9,14,TRBD1
CASSLGMTGSNEKLFF,TRBJ1-4,TRBV13,16,TRBD1
CASSFTPTGLSETQYF,TRBJ2-5,TRBV5-4,16,TRBD1
CASSLGTGEVSNQPQHF,TRBJ1-5,TRBV7-9,17,TRBD1
CASSLASNTGELFF,TRBJ2-2,TRBV6-1,14,-
CASSEGREVGTEAFF,TRBJ1-1,TRBV7-9,15,-
CASSGSGGGTGELFF,TRBJ2-2,TRBV6-5,15,TRBD1
CASSLYTPGRGRETQYF,TRBJ2-5,TRBV27,17,-
CATSRATGGSTEAFF,TRBJ1-1,TRBV15,15,-
CASSLNKAGGPHTQYF,TRBJ2-3,TRBV7-3,16,TRBD2